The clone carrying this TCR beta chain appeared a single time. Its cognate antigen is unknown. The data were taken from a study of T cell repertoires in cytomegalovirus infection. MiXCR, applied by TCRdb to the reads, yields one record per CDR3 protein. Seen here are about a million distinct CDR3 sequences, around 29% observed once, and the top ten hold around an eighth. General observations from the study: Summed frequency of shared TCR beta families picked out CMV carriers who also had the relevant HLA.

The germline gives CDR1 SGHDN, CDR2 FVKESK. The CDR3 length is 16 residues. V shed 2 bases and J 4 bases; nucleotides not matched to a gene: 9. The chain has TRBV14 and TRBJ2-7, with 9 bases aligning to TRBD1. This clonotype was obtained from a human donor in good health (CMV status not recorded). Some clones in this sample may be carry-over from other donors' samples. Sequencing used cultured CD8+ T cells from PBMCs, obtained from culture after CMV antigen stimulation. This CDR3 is CASSQKTRQGGYEQYF. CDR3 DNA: TGTGCCAGCAGCCAAAAAACCCGACAGGGGGGTTACGAGCAGTACTTC. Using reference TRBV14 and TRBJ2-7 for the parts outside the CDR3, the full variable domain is EAGVTQFPSHSVIEKGQTVTLRCDPISGHDNLYWYRRVMGKEIKFLLHFVKESKQDESGMPNNRFLAERTGGTYSTLKVQPAELEDSGVYFCASSQKTRQGGYEQYFGPGTRLTVT.